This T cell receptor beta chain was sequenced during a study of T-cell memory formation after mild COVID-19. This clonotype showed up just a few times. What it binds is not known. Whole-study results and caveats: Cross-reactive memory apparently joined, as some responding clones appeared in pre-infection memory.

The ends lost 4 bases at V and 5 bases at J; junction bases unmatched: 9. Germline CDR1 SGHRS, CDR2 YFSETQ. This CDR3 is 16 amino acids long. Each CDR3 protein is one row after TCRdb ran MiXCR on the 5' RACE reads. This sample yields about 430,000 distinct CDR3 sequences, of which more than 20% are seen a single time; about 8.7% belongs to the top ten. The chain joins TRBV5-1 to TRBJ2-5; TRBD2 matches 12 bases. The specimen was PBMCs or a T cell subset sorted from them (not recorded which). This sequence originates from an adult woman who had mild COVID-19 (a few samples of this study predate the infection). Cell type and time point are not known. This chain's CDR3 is CASSRLAGASGETQYF. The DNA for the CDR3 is TGCGCCAGCAGCCGACTAGCGGGGGCCTCCGGGGAGACCCAGTACTTC. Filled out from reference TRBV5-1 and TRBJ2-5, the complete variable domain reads KAGVTQTPRYLIKTRGQQVTLSCSPISGHRSVSWYQQTPGQGLQFLFEYFSETQRNKGNFPGRFSGRQFSNSRSEMNVSTLELGDSALYLCASSRLAGASGETQYFGPGTRLLVL.